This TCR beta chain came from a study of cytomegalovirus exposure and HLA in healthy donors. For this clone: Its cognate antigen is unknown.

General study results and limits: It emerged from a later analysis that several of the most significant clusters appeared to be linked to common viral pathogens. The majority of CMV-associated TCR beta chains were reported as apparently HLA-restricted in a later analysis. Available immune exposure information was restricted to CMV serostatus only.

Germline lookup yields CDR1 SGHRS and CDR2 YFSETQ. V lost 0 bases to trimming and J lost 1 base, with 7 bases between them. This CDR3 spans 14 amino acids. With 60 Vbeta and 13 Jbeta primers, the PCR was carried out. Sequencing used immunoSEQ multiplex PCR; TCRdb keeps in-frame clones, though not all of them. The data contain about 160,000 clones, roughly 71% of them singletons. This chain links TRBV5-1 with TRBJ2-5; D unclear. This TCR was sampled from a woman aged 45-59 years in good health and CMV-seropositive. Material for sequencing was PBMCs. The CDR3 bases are TGCGCCAGCAGCTTGGGGGCAGCCCAAGAGACCCAGTACTTC. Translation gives CASSLGAAQETQYF.